This T cell receptor (beta chain) was retrieved from a study of T-cell memory formation after mild COVID-19. The CDR3 loop spans 16 amino acids. The ends lost 6 bases at V and 4 bases at J; junction bases unmatched: 11. Only a few counts were recorded for this clonotype. The antigen is unknown. TCRdb re-called the 5' RACE reads through MiXCR, storing one row per CDR3 protein. The sample includes hundreds of thousands of distinct CDR3 sequences, 15% to 20% of them seen just once. Overall study results and limits: Clones shrinking from day 15 to 85 showed even CD4/CD8 mixes; later expanders tilted CD4+. CM and EM subsets held most contracting CD4+ clones; EMRA held CD8+ ones. Clonal second-wave expansions that peaked on day 37 had unconfirmed SARS-CoV-2 specificity. Within pre-infection memory, some responding clones were found, suggesting cross-reactive memory joined.

The chain is built from TRBV12-3 or TRBV12-4 and TRBJ2-2; 7 positions agree with TRBD1. The sequence came from a young man who had mild COVID-19 (a few samples of this study predate the infection). Cell type and time point are not known. Specimen: PBMCs or a T cell subset sorted from them (not recorded which). The CDR3 region has the DNA TGTGCCAGCAGGTCCAGGGGGTCGGGGCGCACCGGGGAGCTGTTTTTT. Its protein product is CASRSRGSGRTGELFF.